This TCR beta chain came from a study of blood T cell repertoires in COVID-19. Study context: COVID-19 samples collected from the United States, Italy and Spain covered acute and convalescent phases.

The germline V gene has CDR1 MNHEY and CDR2 SVGAGI. The CDR3 spans 13 residues. J was trimmed by 1 base and V by 11 bases; bases with no gene match: 7. In the original processing: Cell counts per sample came from amplifying reference gene primers. Profiled with immunoSEQ multiplex PCR; TCRdb holds only in-frame clones, not every one. That table supplies the V and J calls and clone size; D and trimming were determined from the DNA. The data contain roughly 34,000 clones, 90% of them singletons. Sequencing input: peripheral blood. This sequence was found in a man aged 55 to 69 with active COVID-19. This chain uses TRBV6-5 with TRBJ2-7; TRBD2 matches at 8 bases. CDR3: CAAAGGGSYEQYF. The CDR3 DNA follows: TGTGCCGCAGCGGGCGGGGGGTCCTACGAGCAGTACTTC.